Listed below are T cell receptor beta chains from one sample, sequenced in a study of shared clonotypes between healthy human individuals. Some clones are missing from TCRdb's copy, which holds only in-frame ones; the method was immunoSEQ multiplex PCR. The data contain about 1 million clones, 70% to 80% of them seen just once; the ten biggest clones take up approximately 1.5%. Sample: memory CD4+ T cells sorted from blood. These receptors all stem from a man between 18 and 35 years old in good health. Both conserved end residues are part of each CDR3. The D gene is left open where the match is weak. Expanded clones are given a class, and other clones once, few, many or no size at all.

abundance: -; d_gene: TRBD1; v_gene: TRBV7-8; j_gene: TRBJ2-2; CDR3aa: CASSLTGTGIHSSAGELFF; CDR3nt: TGTGCCAGCAGCCTCACCGGGACAGGGATTCATAGCTCAGCCGGGGAGCTGTTTTTT
abundance: few; d_gene: TRBD1; v_gene: TRBV7-6; j_gene: TRBJ1-1; CDR3aa: CASSSDRDRANLNTEAFF; CDR3nt: TGTGCCAGCAGCTCCGACCGGGACAGGGCGAATTTGAACACTGAAGCTTTCTTT
abundance: -; d_gene: TRBD2; v_gene: TRBV4-1; j_gene: TRBJ2-2; CDR3aa: CASSQPRLAGGRGGELFF; CDR3nt: TGCGCCAGCAGCCAACCCCGACTAGCGGGAGGCCGGGGCGGGGAGCTGTTTTTT
abundance: -; d_gene: TRBD1; v_gene: TRBV7-2; j_gene: TRBJ2-7; CDR3aa: CASSLARGYEQYF; CDR3nt: TGTGCCAGCAGCTTAGCCAGGGGGTACGAGCAGTACTTC
abundance: -; d_gene: -; v_gene: TRBV4-2; j_gene: TRBJ2-1; CDR3aa: CASSQQLEQFF; CDR3nt: TGTGCCAGCAGCCAACAACTTGAGCAGTTCTTC
abundance: -; d_gene: -; v_gene: TRBV19; j_gene: TRBJ1-5; CDR3aa: CASRYTGNGQPQHF; CDR3nt: TGTGCCAGTAGATATACAGGGAATGGACAGCCCCAGCATTTT
abundance: -; d_gene: TRBD1; v_gene: TRBV5-1; j_gene: TRBJ1-6; CDR3aa: CASSFQPRTGSNSPLHF; CDR3nt: TGCGCCAGCAGCTTTCAACCCCGGACAGGGTCGAATTCACCCCTCCACTTT
abundance: -; d_gene: TRBD1; v_gene: TRBV5-6; j_gene: TRBJ2-7; CDR3aa: CASRQDRGPSREQYF; CDR3nt: TGTGCCAGCAGACAGGACAGGGGGCCGTCTAGGGAGCAGTACTTC
abundance: -; d_gene: TRBD1; v_gene: TRBV28; j_gene: TRBJ1-2; CDR3aa: CASSIDRAYGYTF; CDR3nt: TGTGCCAGCAGCATTGACAGGGCCTATGGCTACACCTTC
abundance: -; d_gene: -; v_gene: TRBV6-1; j_gene: TRBJ2-4; CDR3aa: CASSELGYQAELAKNIQYF; CDR3nt: TGTGCCAGCAGTGAACTCGGATATCAGGCTGAGTTAGCCAAAAACATTCAGTACTTC
abundance: -; d_gene: -; v_gene: TRBV18; j_gene: TRBJ2-7; CDR3aa: CASSPTRGTYEQYF; CDR3nt: TGTGCCAGCTCACCAACCCGGGGCACCTACGAGCAGTACTTC
abundance: once; d_gene: -; v_gene: TRBV5-1; j_gene: TRBJ1-1; CDR3aa: CASSLATGTEAFF; CDR3nt: TGCGCCAGCAGCCTAGCTACGGGGACTGAAGCTTTCTTT
abundance: once; d_gene: -; v_gene: TRBV7-6; j_gene: TRBJ2-1; CDR3aa: CASSLGTPIIHNEQFF; CDR3nt: TGTGCCAGCAGCCTGGGAACACCAATAATACACAATGAGCAGTTCTTC
abundance: few; d_gene: TRBD1; v_gene: TRBV2; j_gene: TRBJ2-2; CDR3aa: CASSQRQGAYTGELFF; CDR3nt: TGTGCCAGCAGCCAAAGACAGGGGGCCTACACCGGGGAGCTGTTTTTT
abundance: -; d_gene: -; v_gene: TRBV6-5; j_gene: TRBJ1-3; CDR3aa: CASRETGGSGNTIYF; CDR3nt: TGTGCCAGCAGAGAGACGGGTGGCTCTGGAAACACCATATATTTT
abundance: once; d_gene: -; v_gene: TRBV29-1; j_gene: TRBJ2-3; CDR3aa: CSGENPSTDTQYF; CDR3nt: TGCAGCGGTGAGAATCCTAGCACAGATACGCAGTATTTT
abundance: -; d_gene: -; v_gene: TRBV18; j_gene: TRBJ1-3; CDR3aa: CASSPPLGRGGNTIYF; CDR3nt: TGTGCCAGCTCACCACCTTTGGGAAGGGGTGGAAACACCATATATTTT
abundance: once; d_gene: -; v_gene: TRBV7-2; j_gene: TRBJ2-5; CDR3aa: CASSYPGKQETQYF; CDR3nt: TGTGCCAGCAGCTACCCGGGGAAACAAGAGACCCAATACTTC
abundance: once; d_gene: TRBD1; v_gene: TRBV30; j_gene: TRBJ1-6; CDR3aa: CAWRADRVSPLHF; CDR3nt: TGTGCCTGGAGAGCAGACAGGGTTTCACCCCTCCACTTT
abundance: few; d_gene: -; v_gene: TRBV10-2; j_gene: TRBJ2-3; CDR3aa: CASSDVGRTDTQYF; CDR3nt: TGCGCCAGCAGTGACGTTGGGAGGACAGATACGCAGTATTTT